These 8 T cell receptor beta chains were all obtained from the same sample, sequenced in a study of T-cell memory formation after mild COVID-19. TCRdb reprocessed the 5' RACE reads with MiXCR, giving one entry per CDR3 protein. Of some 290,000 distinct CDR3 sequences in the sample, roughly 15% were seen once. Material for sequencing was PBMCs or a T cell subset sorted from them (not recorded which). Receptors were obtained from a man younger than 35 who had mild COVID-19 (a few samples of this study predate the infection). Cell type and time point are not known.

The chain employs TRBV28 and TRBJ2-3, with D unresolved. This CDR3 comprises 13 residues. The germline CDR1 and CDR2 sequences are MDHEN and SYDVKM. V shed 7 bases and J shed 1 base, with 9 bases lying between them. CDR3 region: CASNLQGTDTQYF. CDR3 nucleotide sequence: TGTGCCAGCAATCTTCAAGGCACAGATACGCAGTATTTT.

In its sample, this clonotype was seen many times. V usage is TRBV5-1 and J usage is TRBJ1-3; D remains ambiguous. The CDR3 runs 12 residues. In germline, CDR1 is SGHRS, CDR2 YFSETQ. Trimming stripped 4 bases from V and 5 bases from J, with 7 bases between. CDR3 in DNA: TGCGCCAGCAGCATGGGAAGAAACACCATATATTTT. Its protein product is CASSMGRNTIYF.

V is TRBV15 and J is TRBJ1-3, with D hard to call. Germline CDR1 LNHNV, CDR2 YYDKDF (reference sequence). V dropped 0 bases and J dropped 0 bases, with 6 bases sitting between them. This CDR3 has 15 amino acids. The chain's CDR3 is CATSRDRVSGNTIYF. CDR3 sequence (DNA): TGTGCCACCAGCAGAGATCGGGTCTCTGGAAACACCATATATTTT.

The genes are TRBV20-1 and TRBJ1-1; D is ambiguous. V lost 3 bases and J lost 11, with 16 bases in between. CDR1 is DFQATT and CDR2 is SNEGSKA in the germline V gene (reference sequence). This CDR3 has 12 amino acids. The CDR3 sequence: CSARGRGFGAFF. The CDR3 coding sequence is TGCAGTGCTAGGGGCCGAGGATTCGGGGCTTTCTTT.

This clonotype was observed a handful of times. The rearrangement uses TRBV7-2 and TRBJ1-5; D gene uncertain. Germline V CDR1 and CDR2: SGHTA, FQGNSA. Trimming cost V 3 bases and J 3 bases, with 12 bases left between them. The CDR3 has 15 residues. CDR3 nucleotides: TGTGCCAGCAGCTTTGTTCGGCCACCCAATCAGCCCCAGCATTTT. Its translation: CASSFVRPPNQPQHF. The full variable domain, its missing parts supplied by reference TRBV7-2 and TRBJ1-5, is GAGVSQSPSNKVTEKGKDVELRCDPISGHTALYWYRQSLGQGLEFLIYFQGNSAPDKSGLPSDRFSAERTGGSVSTLTIQRTQQEDSAVYLCASSFVRPPNQPQHFGDGTRLSIL.

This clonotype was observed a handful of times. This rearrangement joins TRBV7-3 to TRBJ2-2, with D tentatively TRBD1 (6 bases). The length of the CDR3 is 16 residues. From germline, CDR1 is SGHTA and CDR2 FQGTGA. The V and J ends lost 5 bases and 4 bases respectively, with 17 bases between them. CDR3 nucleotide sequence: TGTGCCAGCAGCCATGACCATCAGGGGCCCACCGGGGAGCTGTTTTTT. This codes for CASSHDHQGPTGELFF.

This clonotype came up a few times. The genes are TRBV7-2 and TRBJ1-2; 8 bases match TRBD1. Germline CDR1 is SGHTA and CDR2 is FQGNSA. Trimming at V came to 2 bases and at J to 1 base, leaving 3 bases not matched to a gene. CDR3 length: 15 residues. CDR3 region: CASSLHRGGNYGYTF. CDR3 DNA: TGTGCCAGCAGCTTACACAGGGGGGGTAACTATGGCTACACCTTC. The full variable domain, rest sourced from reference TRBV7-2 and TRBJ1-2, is GAGVSQSPSNKVTEKGKDVELRCDPISGHTALYWYRQSLGQGLEFLIYFQGNSAPDKSGLPSDRFSAERTGGSVSTLTIQRTQQEDSAVYLCASSLHRGGNYGYTFGSGTRLTVV.

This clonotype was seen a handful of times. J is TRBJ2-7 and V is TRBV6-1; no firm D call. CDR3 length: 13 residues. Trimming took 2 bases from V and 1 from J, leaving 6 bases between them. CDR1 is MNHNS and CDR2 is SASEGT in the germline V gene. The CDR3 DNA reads TGTGCCAGCAGTGAAATCGGGTCCTACGAGCAGTACTTC. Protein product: CASSEIGSYEQYF.